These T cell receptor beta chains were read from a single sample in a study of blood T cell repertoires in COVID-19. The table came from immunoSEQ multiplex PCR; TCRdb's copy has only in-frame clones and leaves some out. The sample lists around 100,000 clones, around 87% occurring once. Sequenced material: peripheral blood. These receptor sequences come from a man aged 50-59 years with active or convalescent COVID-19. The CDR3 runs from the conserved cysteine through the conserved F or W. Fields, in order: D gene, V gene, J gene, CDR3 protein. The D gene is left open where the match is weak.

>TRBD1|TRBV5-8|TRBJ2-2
CASSWDSTGELFF
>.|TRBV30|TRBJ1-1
CAWTTGGALNTEAFF
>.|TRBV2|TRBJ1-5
CASSEAPGFQPQHF
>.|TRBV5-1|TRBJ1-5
CASSRGTGSGNQPQHF
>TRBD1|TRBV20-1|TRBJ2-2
CSASLGGEGGELFF
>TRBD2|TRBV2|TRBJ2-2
CASTPGLAGVNTGELFF
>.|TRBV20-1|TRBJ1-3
CSKAFGNTIYF
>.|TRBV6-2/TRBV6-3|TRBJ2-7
CASSYSRQPSTYEQYF
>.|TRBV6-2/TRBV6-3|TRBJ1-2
CASSFARTVYGYTF
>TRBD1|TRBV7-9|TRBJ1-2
CASSSGTEPSNYGYTF
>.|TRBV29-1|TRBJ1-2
CSVESGAGYGYTF
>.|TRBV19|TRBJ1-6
CASSIAPGNSPLHF
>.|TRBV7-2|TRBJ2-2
CASSLAWGGTGELFF
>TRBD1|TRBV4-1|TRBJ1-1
CASRLETGDSEAFF
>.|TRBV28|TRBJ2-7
CASRVPGETYEQYF
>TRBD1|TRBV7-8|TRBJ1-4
CASSRQGQNEKLFF
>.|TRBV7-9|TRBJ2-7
CASSLGGRAGGYEQYF
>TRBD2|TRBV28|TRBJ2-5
CASSTPSAGGLETQYF
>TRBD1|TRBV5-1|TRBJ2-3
CASSSGTGTGGTDTQYF
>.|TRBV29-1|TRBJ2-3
CSVRTNTDTQYF
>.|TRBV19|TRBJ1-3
CASSRDRSGNTIYF
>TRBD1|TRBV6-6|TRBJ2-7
CASSFGTGPVEQYF
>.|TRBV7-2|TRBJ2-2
CASSPRRGDTGELFF